This T cell receptor (beta chain) was profiled in a study of T-cell reconstitution after alpha-beta-depleted transplantation in children. This clonotype appeared many times. The library targeted TCRbeta and was prepared with unique molecular identifiers. TCRdb recomputed calls from the PCR reads with MiXCR, one row per CDR3 protein. This sample has 130,000 or so distinct CDR3 sequences, with about 9.6% found just once. This sequence originates from a girl under three years old who had a stem cell transplant for combined immunodeficiency, so the T cells may come from the graft donor. Sample: PBMCs, mostly from graft donor cells, taken 180 days after TCRalphabeta/CD19-depleted stem cell transplant.

CDR3 bases: TGTGCCAGCAGTTTTTTTCCCCGGGTAAGGGAGGGGAAGGGAGCTTTCTTT. This gives the protein CASSFFPRVREGKGAFF. The chain combines TRBV27 with TRBJ1-1, with a possible D match to TRBD1 (5 bases). Trimming removed 3 bases from V and 10 bases from J, with 27 bases in between. This CDR3 has 17 residues. CDR1 and CDR2 (germline): MNHEY, SMNVEV (reference sequence).